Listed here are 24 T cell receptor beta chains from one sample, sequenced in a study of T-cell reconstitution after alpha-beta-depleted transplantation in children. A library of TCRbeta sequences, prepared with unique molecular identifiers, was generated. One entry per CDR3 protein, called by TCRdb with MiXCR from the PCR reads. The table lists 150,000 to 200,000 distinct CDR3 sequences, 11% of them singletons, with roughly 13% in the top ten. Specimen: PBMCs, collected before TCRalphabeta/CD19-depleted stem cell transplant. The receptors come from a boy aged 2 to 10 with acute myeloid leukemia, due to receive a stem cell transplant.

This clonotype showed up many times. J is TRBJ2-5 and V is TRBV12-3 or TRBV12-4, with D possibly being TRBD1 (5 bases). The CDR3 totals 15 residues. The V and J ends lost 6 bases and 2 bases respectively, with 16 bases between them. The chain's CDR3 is CASSPRFPGQETQYF. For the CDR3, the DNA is TGTGCCAGCAGCCCGAGGTTCCCAGGGCAAGAGACCCAGTACTTC.

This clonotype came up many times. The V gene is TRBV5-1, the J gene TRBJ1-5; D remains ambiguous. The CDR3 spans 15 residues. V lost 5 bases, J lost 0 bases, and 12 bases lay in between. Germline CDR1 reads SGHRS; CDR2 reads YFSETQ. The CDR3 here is CASRLGWGSNQPQHF. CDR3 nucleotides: TGCGCCAGCAGACTGGGGTGGGGTAGCAATCAGCCCCAGCATTTT. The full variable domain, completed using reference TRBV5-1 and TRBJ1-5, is KAGVTQTPRYLIKTRGQQVTLSCSPISGHRSVSWYQQTPGQGLQFLFEYFSETQRNKGNFPGRFSGRQFSNSRSEMNVSTLELGDSALYLCASRLGWGSNQPQHFGDGTRLSIL.

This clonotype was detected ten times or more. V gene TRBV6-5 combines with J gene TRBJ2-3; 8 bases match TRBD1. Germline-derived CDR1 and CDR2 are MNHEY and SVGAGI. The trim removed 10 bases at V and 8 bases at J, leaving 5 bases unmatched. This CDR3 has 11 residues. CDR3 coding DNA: TGTGCCACCGAAACAGGGGGTACGCAGTATTTT. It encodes CATETGGTQYF.

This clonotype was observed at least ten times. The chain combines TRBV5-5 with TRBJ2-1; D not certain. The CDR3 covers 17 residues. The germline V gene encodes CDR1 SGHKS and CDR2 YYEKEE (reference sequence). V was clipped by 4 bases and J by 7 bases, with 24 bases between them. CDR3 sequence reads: CASSPVAAGATANEQFF. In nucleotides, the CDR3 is TGTGCCAGCAGCCCTGTTGCGGCAGGAGCCACAGCAAATGAGCAGTTCTTC.

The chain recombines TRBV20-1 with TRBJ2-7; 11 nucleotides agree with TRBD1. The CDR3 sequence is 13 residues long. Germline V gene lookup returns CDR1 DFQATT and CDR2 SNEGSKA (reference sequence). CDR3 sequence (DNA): TGCAGCGCTCGGGACAGGGGGTTTTACGAGCAGTACTTC. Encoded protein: CSARDRGFYEQYF.

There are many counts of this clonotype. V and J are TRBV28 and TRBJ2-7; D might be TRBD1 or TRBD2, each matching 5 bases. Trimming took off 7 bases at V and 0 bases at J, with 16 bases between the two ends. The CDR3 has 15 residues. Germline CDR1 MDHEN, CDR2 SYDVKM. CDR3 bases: TGTGCCAGCATGGAACCCGGGACCGTCTCCTACGAGCAGTACTTC. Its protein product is CASMEPGTVSYEQYF.

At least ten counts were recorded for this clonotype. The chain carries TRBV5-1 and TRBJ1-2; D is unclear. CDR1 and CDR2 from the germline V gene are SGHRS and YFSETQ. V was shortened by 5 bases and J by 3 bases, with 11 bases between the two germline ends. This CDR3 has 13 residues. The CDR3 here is CASRQSADYGYTF. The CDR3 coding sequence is TGCGCCAGCAGACAGTCTGCGGACTATGGCTACACCTTC.

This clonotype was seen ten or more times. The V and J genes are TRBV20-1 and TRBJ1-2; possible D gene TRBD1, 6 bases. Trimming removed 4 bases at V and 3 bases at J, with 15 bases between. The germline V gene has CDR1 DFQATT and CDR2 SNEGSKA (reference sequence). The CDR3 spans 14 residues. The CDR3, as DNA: TGCAGTGCTACCGCCATGGCAGGGGACTATGGCTACACCTTC. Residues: CSATAMAGDYGYTF.

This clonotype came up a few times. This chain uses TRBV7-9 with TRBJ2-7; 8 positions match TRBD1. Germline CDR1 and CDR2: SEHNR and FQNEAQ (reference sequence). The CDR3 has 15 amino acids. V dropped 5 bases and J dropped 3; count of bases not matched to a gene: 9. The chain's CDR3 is CASSRDRGRIYEQYF. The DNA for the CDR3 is TGTGCCAGCAGCCGTGACAGGGGTCGAATCTACGAGCAGTACTTC.

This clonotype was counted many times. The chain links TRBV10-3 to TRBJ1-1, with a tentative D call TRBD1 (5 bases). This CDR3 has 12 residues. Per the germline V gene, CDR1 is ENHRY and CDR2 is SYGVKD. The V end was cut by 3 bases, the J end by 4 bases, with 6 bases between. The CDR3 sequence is CAISDRATEAFF. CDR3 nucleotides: TGTGCCATCAGTGACAGGGCCACTGAAGCTTTCTTT.

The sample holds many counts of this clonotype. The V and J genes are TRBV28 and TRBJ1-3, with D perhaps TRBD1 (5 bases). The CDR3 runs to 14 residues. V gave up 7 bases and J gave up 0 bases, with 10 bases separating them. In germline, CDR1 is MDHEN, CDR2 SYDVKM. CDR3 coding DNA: TGTGCCAGCAACAGACAGTTCTCTGGAAACACCATATATTTT. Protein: CASNRQFSGNTIYF.

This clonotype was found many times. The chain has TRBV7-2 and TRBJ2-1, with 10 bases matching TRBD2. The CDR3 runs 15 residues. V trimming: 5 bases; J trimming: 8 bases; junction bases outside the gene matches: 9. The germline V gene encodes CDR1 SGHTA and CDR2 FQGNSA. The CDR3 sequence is CASSLKRGGVDEQFF. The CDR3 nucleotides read TGTGCCAGCAGCCTAAAGCGGGGGGGCGTCGATGAGCAGTTCTTC.

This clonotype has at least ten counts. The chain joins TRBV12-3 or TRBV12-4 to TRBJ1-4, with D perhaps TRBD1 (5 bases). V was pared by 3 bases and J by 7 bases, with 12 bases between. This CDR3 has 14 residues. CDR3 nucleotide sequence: TGTGCCAGCAGTTTTGGCAGGGAGTTTGAAAAACTGTTTTTT. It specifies CASSFGREFEKLFF.

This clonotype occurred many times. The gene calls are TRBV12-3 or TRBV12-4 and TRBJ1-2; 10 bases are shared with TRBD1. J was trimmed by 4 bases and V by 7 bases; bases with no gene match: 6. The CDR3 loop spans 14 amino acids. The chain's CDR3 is CASTLGQGRYGYTF. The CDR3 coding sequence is TGTGCCAGCACTTTGGGACAGGGGCGCTATGGCTACACCTTC.

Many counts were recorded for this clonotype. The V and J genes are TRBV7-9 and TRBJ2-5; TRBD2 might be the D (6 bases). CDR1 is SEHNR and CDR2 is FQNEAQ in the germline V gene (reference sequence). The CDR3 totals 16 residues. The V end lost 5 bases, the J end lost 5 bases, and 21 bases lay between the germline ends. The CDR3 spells CASSTVQGLHRETQYF. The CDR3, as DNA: TGTGCCAGCAGCACCGTGCAGGGACTCCATAGGGAGACCCAGTACTTC.

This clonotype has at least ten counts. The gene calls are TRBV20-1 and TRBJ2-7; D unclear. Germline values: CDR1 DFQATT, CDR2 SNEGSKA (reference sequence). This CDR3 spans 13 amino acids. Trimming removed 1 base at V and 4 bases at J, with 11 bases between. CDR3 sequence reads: CSARGGPRYEQYF. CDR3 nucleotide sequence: TGCAGTGCTAGAGGTGGGCCAAGATACGAGCAGTACTTC.

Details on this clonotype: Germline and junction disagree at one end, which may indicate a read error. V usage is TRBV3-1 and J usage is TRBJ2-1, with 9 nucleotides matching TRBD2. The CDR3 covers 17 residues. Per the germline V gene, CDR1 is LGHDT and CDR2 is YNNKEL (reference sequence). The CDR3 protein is CASSKEPPSGKDNEQFF. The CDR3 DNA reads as TGTGCCAGCAGCAAAGAGCCCCCTAGCGGGAAAGACAATGAGCAGTTCTTC.

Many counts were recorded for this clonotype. The CDR3 DNA sequence: TGCAGCGTCCGACTAGCGGGAGGAGTAAACAATGAGCAGTTCTTC. As protein: CSVRLAGGVNNEQFF. The J gene is TRBJ2-1, the V gene TRBV29-1; TRBD2 agrees at 13 bases. V was pared by 6 bases and J by 5 bases, with 7 bases of the junction left unmatched. The V gene's germline CDR1 is SQVTM and CDR2 ANQGSEA. CDR3 length equals 15 residues.

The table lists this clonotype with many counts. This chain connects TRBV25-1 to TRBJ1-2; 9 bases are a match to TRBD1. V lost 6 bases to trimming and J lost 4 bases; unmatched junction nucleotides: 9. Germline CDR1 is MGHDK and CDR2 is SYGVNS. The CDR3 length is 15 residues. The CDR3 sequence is CASSGAGQGFYGYTF. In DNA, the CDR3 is TGTGCCAGCAGCGGAGCCGGACAGGGGTTCTATGGCTACACCTTC.

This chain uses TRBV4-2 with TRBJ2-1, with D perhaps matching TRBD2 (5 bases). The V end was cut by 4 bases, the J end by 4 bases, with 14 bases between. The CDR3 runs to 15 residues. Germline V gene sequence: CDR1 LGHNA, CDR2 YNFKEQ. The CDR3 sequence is CASSPERSPYNEQFF. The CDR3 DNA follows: TGTGCCAGCAGCCCGGAGCGGAGCCCGTACAATGAGCAGTTCTTC.

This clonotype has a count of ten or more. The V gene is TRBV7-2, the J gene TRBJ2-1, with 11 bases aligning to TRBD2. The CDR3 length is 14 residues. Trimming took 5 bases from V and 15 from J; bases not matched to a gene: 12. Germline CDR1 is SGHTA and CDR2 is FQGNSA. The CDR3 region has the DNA TGTGCCAGCAGCCTAACTAGCGGGGGCCACGGGGCGTTCTTC. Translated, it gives CASSLTSGGHGAFF.

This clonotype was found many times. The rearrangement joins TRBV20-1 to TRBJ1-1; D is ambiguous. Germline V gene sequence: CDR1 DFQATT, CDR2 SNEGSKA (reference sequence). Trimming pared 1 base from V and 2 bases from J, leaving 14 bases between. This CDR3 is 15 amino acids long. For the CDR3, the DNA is TGCAGTGCTAGAGTCTGGGAATCTATAAACACTGAAGCTTTCTTT. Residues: CSARVWESINTEAFF.

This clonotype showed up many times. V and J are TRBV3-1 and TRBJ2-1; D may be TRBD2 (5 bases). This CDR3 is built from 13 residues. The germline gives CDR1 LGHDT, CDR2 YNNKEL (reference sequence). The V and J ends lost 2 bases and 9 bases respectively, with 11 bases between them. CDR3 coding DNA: TGTGCCAGCAGCCAAATCCGGGGTGGTGAGCAGTTCTTC. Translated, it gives CASSQIRGGEQFF.

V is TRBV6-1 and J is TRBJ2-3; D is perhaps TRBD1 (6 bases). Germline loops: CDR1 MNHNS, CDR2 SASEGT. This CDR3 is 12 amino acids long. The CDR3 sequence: CTTGREQDTQYF. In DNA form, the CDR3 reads TGTACGACAGGTAGAGAGCAAGATACGCAGTATTTT.